The next 27 T cell receptor beta chains were all read from a single sample in a study of T cells expressing NK-cell markers. Reprocessing the 5' RACE reads, TCRdb reports a single entry for every CDR3 protein and omits DNA. This sample's table has about 540,000 distinct CDR3 sequences. Sequencing was done on a sample of blood T cells: a sorted CD56 or NKG2C T cell subset, CD4+ or CD8+ T cells, or bulk PBMC T cells (not recorded which). These receptors came from a man between 18 and 35 years old in good health.

The chain joins TRBV6-5 to TRBJ2-1. Per germline, CDR1 MNHEY and CDR2 SVGAGI. The CDR3 is 15 amino acids. The CDR3 spells CASSYSKVRNNEQFF.

This CDR3 is CASSEGSSGANVLTF. The rearrangement links TRBV2 to TRBJ2-6. This CDR3 has 15 residues. CDR1 is SNHLY and CDR2 is FYNNEI in the germline V gene.

The V and J genes are TRBV5-1 and TRBJ2-3; the TRBD1 assignment by TCRdb is unverifiable without DNA. The germline CDR1 and CDR2 sequences are SGHRS and YFSETQ. The CDR3 sequence is 12 residues long. The CDR3 sequence: CASKIRGDTQYF.

J is TRBJ2-2 and V is TRBV4-3; the TCRdb D gene call, TRBD1, has no DNA to confirm it. Germline-derived CDR1 and CDR2 are LGHNA and YSLEER. The CDR3 has 19 amino acids. CDR3 amino acids: CASSPDGVSSGTGTGELFF.

This chain uses TRBV29-1 with TRBJ2-1; TCRdb lists TRBD1, though no DNA is available to test this call. The CDR3 is 14 residues long. CDR1 SQVTM and CDR2 ANQGSEA come from the germline V gene. CDR3 in amino acids: CSVDNRGERNEQFF.

The V call is TRBV28, the J call TRBJ1-4; no DNA is available, so the TRBD1 call from TCRdb remains unchecked. Germline V gene lookup returns CDR1 MDHEN and CDR2 SYDVKM. CDR3 length equals 14 residues. CDR3: CASSLMGGDEKLFF.

The chain joins TRBV18 to TRBJ1-2. The CDR3 has 15 amino acids. Germline V gene data show CDR1 as KGHSH and CDR2 as LQKENI. The CDR3: CASSPDADVGAGYTF.

J is TRBJ2-5 and V is TRBV24-1. The CDR3 spans 13 residues. CDR1 is KGHDR and CDR2 is SFDVKD in the germline V gene. CDR3 sequence reads: CATRPWAGETQYF.

The genes are TRBV5-5 and TRBJ2-3; TCRdb's D gene call, TRBD1, goes unchecked for lack of DNA. The CDR3 length is 15 residues. Germline CDR1 is SGHKS and CDR2 is YYEKEE (reference sequence). The CDR3 sequence is CASSLEGVRADTQYF.

This rearrangement joins TRBV12-3 or TRBV12-4 to TRBJ2-3; the TCRdb D gene call, TRBD2, has no DNA to confirm it. This CDR3 spans 15 amino acids. This CDR3 is CASTGSGSTTDTQYF.

The rearrangement joins TRBV20-1 to TRBJ2-7; the D call from TCRdb, TRBD1, cannot be confirmed without DNA. There are 16 residues in the CDR3. Germline assignment: CDR1 DFQATT and CDR2 SNEGSKA (reference sequence). This CDR3 reads CSARGGEGILQKEQYF.

The gene calls are TRBV5-1 and TRBJ2-1; the TCRdb D gene call, TRBD1, has no DNA to confirm it. The CDR3 covers 16 residues. Germline V gene sequence: CDR1 SGHRS, CDR2 YFSETQ. This CDR3 is CASSASGQGVWNEQFF. Filled out from reference TRBV5-1 and TRBJ2-1, the complete variable domain reads KAGVTQTPRYLIKTRGQQVTLSCSPISGHRSVSWYQQTPGQGLQFLFEYFSETQRNKGNFPGRFSGRQFSNSRSEMNVSTLELGDSALYLCASSASGQGVWNEQFFGPGTRLTVL.

The V and J genes are TRBV7-2 and TRBJ1-1. The CDR3 totals 11 residues. Germline lookup yields CDR1 SGHTA and CDR2 FQGNSA. CDR3 region: CASSFRVRAFF.

This CDR3 reads CASSSPGQGLYGYTF. This chain uses TRBV12-3 or TRBV12-4 with TRBJ1-2; the TCRdb D gene call, TRBD1, has no DNA to confirm it. This CDR3 spans 15 amino acids.

The chain joins TRBV6-4 to TRBJ2-1; TCRdb proposes TRBD2, but this gene call is untestable without DNA. The CDR3 spans 13 residues. Germline V gives CDR1 MRHNA, CDR2 SNTAGT. The CDR3 spells CASSAWRGNEQFF.

The V call is TRBV24-1, the J call TRBJ2-2; the TCRdb call, TRBD1, lacks DNA for checking. Germline CDR1 KGHDR, CDR2 SFDVKD. The CDR3 spans 16 residues. This CDR3 reads CATSDPTGGITGELFF.

The V and J genes are TRBV6-5 and TRBJ1-4. The CDR3 has 14 residues. From germline, CDR1 is MNHEY and CDR2 SVGAGI. The CDR3 protein is CASRWDSTPRKLFF.

This chain joins TRBV6-1 and TRBJ2-1; TCRdb picks TRBD1, but there is no DNA to check that call. Germline-derived CDR1 and CDR2 are MNHNS and SASEGT. This CDR3 has 13 amino acids. CDR3 amino acids: CASRRQAYNEQFF.

This chain joins TRBV19 and TRBJ1-6; TCRdb returns TRBD1, unconfirmable since there is no DNA. This CDR3 is built from 14 residues. Germline lookup yields CDR1 LNHDA and CDR2 SQIVND (reference sequence). The CDR3 loop reads CASRGQGAGSPLHF.

The chain is built from TRBV11-2 and TRBJ2-1; TCRdb lists TRBD1, though no DNA is available to test this call. The germline V gene encodes CDR1 SGHAT and CDR2 FQNNGV. The CDR3 spans 16 residues. CDR3 sequence reads: CASLQTWDRLNNEQFF. The variable domain in full, with the rest retrieved from reference TRBV11-2 and TRBJ2-1, is EAGVAQSPRYKIIEKRQSVAFWCNPISGHATLYWYQQILGQGPKLLIQFQNNGVVDDSQLPKDRFSAERLKGVDSTLKIQPAKLEDSAVYLCASLQTWDRLNNEQFFGPGTRLTVL.

V and J are TRBV7-8 and TRBJ2-1; TCRdb designates TRBD1, a call that cannot be tested without DNA. CDR1 is SGHVS and CDR2 is FQNEAQ in the germline V gene. The CDR3 runs 16 residues. Here the CDR3 reads CASSLVGGQLYNEQFF.

The V and J genes are TRBV7-8 and TRBJ2-7. This CDR3 is 12 amino acids long. The V gene's germline CDR1 is SGHVS and CDR2 FQNEAQ. The CDR3 region is CASSPSLGEQYF.

V usage is TRBV11-1 and J usage is TRBJ2-1. Germline assignment: CDR1 SGHAT and CDR2 FQDESV (reference sequence). The CDR3 is made up of 14 amino acids. The CDR3 spells CASSYGMGMEEQFF. The whole variable domain, remainder taken from reference TRBV11-1 and TRBJ2-1, is EAEVAQSPRYKITEKSQAVAFWCDPISGHATLYWYRQILGQGPELLVQFQDESVVDDSQLPKDRFSAERLKGVDSTLKIQPAELGDSAMYLCASSYGMGMEEQFFGPGTRLTVL.

This CDR3 reads CASSTKASGPTGELFF. This chain links TRBV5-1 with TRBJ2-2; the D call from TCRdb, TRBD2, cannot be confirmed without DNA. The CDR3 is made up of 16 amino acids. Germline V gives CDR1 SGHRS, CDR2 YFSETQ.

J is TRBJ2-5 and V is TRBV18; without DNA, the TCRdb call of TRBD1 cannot be checked. Germline assignment: CDR1 KGHSH and CDR2 LQKENI. The CDR3 spans 19 residues. The CDR3 sequence: CASSPYPPGTVSYQETQYF. Looking up the rest from reference TRBV18 and TRBJ2-5 gives the full variable domain: NAGVMQNPRHLVRRRGQEARLRCSPMKGHSHVYWYRQLPEEGLKFMVYLQKENIIDESGMPKERFSAEFPKEGPSILRIQQVVRGDSAAYFCASSPYPPGTVSYQETQYFGPGTRLLVL.

This rearrangement joins TRBV11-2 to TRBJ2-1; there is no DNA to check the TCRdb D call of TRBD2. CDR1 and CDR2 from the germline V gene are SGHAT and FQNNGV. This CDR3 comprises 18 residues. CDR3 amino acids: CASSLSGLAGMSYNEQFF.

The J gene is TRBJ2-1, the V gene TRBV7-3; TCRdb's D call of TRBD1 is untestable without DNA. Germline V gene sequence: CDR1 SGHTA, CDR2 FQGTGA. This CDR3 is built from 16 residues. Here the CDR3 reads CASSLRMGGPYNEQFF.